Below are 15 T cell receptor beta chains sequenced from a single sample in a study of technical replicates of blood from a few donors. Data came from immunoSEQ multiplex PCR; TCRdb stores just in-frame clones and leaves some out. This sample has tens of thousands of clones, with just under 95% found just once. The sample was T cells isolated from PBMCs. The receptor source for this set is a human donor in good health.

The genes are TRBV19 and TRBJ1-1, with a possible D match to TRBD1 (6 bases). Germline V gives CDR1 LNHDA, CDR2 SQIVND (reference sequence). The CDR3 is 18 residues long. The V and J ends lost 6 bases and 3 bases respectively, with 26 bases between them. In DNA form, the CDR3 reads TGTGCCAGTAGGGGATTAAGGGACAACCCCAACGGGGACACTGAAGCTTTCTTT. Translating gives CASRGLRDNPNGDTEAFF.

V gene TRBV7-9 combines with J gene TRBJ2-3; no definite D call. Germline V gene data show CDR1 as SEHNR and CDR2 as FQNEAQ (reference sequence). Trimming removed 2 bases from V and 0 bases from J, with 12 bases in between. The CDR3 totals 16 residues. CDR3 residues: CASSLKATASTDTQYF. The CDR3 DNA is TGTGCCAGCAGCTTAAAGGCTACAGCTAGCACAGATACGCAGTATTTT.

This clone showed up just once. The rearrangement links TRBV4-2 to TRBJ2-2; no definite D call. V was pared by 0 bases and J by 5 bases, with 4 bases between. Germline lookup yields CDR1 LGHNA and CDR2 YNFKEQ. CDR3 length: 13 residues. The CDR3 here is CASSQEETGELFF. For the CDR3, the DNA is TGTGCCAGCAGCCAAGAGGAGACCGGGGAGCTGTTTTTT.

The chain has TRBV11-2 and TRBJ2-7; TRBD2 matches 7 bases. The CDR3 loop spans 16 amino acids. The V gene's germline CDR1 is SGHAT and CDR2 FQNNGV. With V trimmed by 3 bases and J by 0 bases, 8 bases remained unmatched. The CDR3 DNA reads TGTGCCAGCAGCTTCTGGCGGGAGCCCTACTCCTACGAGCAGTACTTC. It translates to CASSFWREPYSYEQYF.

V gene TRBV6-1 combines with J gene TRBJ2-1, with 8 bases identical to TRBD2. This CDR3 spans 14 amino acids. Looked up from germline, CDR1 is MNHNS and CDR2 is SASEGT. Losses at the gene ends were 4 bases for V and 9 bases for J; bases not matched to a gene: 8. The CDR3 region is CASSVGLVYPEQFF. CDR3 DNA: TGTGCCAGCAGTGTGGGACTAGTATATCCTGAGCAGTTCTTC.

The chain combines TRBV27 with TRBJ1-1; 7 bases line up with TRBD1. Germline lookup yields CDR1 MNHEY and CDR2 SMNVEV (reference sequence). Trimming cost V 5 bases and J 4 bases; bases outside gene matches: 7. This CDR3 has 14 residues. CDR3 DNA: TGTGCCAGCAGTCTCTCCCGACAGGGCACTGAAGCTTTCTTT. Translated, it gives CASSLSRQGTEAFF.

The V call is TRBV25-1, the J call TRBJ2-7; D is perhaps TRBD2 (6 bases). Trimming pared 5 bases from V and 9 bases from J, leaving 23 bases between. Germline CDR1 is MGHDK and CDR2 is SYGVNS. The CDR3 has 15 amino acids. As DNA, the CDR3 is TGTGCCAGCAGTTTACACCGGGAGTCCTATTCAGGGCAGTACTTC. This sequence encodes CASSLHRESYSGQYF.

The J gene is TRBJ1-2, the V gene TRBV7-9, with 12 nucleotides matching TRBD1. The CDR3 has 17 residues. Germline V gives CDR1 SEHNR, CDR2 FQNEAQ (reference sequence). After removal of 2 bases from V and 6 bases from J, the junction contained 10 bases not matched to a gene. CDR3: CASSLYGDRGLEHGYTF. Written as DNA, the CDR3 is TGTGCCAGCAGCTTATACGGGGACAGGGGGCTAGAGCATGGCTACACCTTC.

The chain uses TRBV4-1 and TRBJ1-1; D not certain. From germline, CDR1 is MGHRA and CDR2 YSYEKL. The CDR3 is 14 residues long. Deletions cut 1 base from V and 1 base from J, with 7 bases between. The CDR3 DNA reads as TGCGCCAGCAGCCAAGGGCTAGAGAACACTGAAGCTTTCTTT. Translating gives CASSQGLENTEAFF.

The V and J genes are TRBV28 and TRBJ2-7; a possible D gene is TRBD2 (5 bases). Trimming took off 4 bases at V and 3 bases at J, with 16 bases between the two ends. The CDR3 runs 15 residues. CDR1 and CDR2 (germline): MDHEN, SYDVKM. This chain's CDR3 is CASSSPFGRDYEQYF. For the CDR3, the DNA is TGTGCCAGCAGTTCTCCCTTTGGTCGGGACTACGAGCAGTACTTC.

V gene TRBV28 combines with J gene TRBJ1-4, with a weak D call TRBD1 (5 bases). Germline CDR1 MDHEN, CDR2 SYDVKM. The CDR3 contains 15 residues. The V and J ends lost 5 bases and 8 bases respectively, with 18 bases between them. DNA for the CDR3: TGTGCCAGCAGTACTCCAGGGTACGTCGGAGAAAAACTGTTTTTT. It yields the protein CASSTPGYVGEKLFF.

The V call is TRBV19, the J call TRBJ2-1; TRBD2 aligns across 10 bases. The CDR3 is 15 amino acids. Germline values: CDR1 LNHDA, CDR2 SQIVND (reference sequence). V trimming: 4 bases; J trimming: 7 bases; junction bases outside the gene matches: 7. The CDR3 bases are TGTGCCAGTAGTACCCTAGCGGGAGTGTCGAATGAGCAGTTCTTC. Its protein is CASSTLAGVSNEQFF.

The V and J genes are TRBV6-4 and TRBJ2-1, with TRBD2 matching over 7 bases. Trimming cost V 3 bases and J 3 bases; bases outside gene matches: 5. Germline CDR1 reads MRHNA; CDR2 reads SNTAGT. This CDR3 contains 15 residues. Here the CDR3 DNA reads TGTGCCAGCAGTGATAGGAGGGAGGGCTACAATGAGCAGTTCTTC. Protein product: CASSDRREGYNEQFF.

This chain links TRBV11-3 with TRBJ2-3; D ambiguous. Between the trimmed V and J ends, which lost 1 base and 10 bases, there was a span of 9 bases. The CDR3 is 12 residues long. Germline V gene data show CDR1 as SGHNT and CDR2 as YENEEA. CDR3: CASSLGLDAQYF. DNA of the CDR3: TGTGCCAGCAGCTTAGGACTTGATGCGCAGTATTTT. The variable domain in full, completed from reference TRBV11-3 and TRBJ2-3, reads EAGVVQSPRYKIIEKKQPVAFWCNPISGHNTLYWYLQNLGQGPELLIRYENEEAVDDSQLPKDRFSAERLKGVDSTLKIQPAELGDSAVYLCASSLGLDAQYFGPGTRLTVL.

The rearrangement links TRBV27 to TRBJ1-2; D perhaps matches TRBD1 (6 bases). The V end lost 3 bases, the J end lost 7 bases, and 18 bases lay between the germline ends. CDR3 size: 15 residues. The germline gives CDR1 MNHEY, CDR2 SMNVEV (reference sequence). The CDR3 protein is CASSFEAGTRSGYTF. Written as DNA, the CDR3 is TGTGCCAGCAGTTTTGAGGCAGGGACAAGGTCTGGCTACACCTTC.